This T cell receptor (beta chain) is from a study of beta chain features in type 1 diabetes (dated by TCRdb to between 2017 and 2018). For the wider study: Mean age, gender distribution, total cell number and subset yield did not differ between patients and healthy donors. Across all samples, some 99 million sorted cells were examined, and cell number per subset correlated strongly with RNA yield. In the study, TCRB repertoires of sorted circulating CD4+ T cell subsets from recently diagnosed type 1 diabetes patients were compared with those of matched healthy donors. Regulatory and stem cell-like memory subsets were isolated from only 8 patients and about eight healthy donors, whereas naive and central memory subsets came from all 28 donors. Summary of the overall study and its limitations: Naive, central memory and regulatory TCRB repertoires appeared to be more alike among patients than among healthy donors. Because the HLA sub-analyses included only small numbers of individuals, any influence of HLA type on TCRB rearrangement was left unresolved. Sequencing cDNA rather than genomic DNA could over-represent highly expressing activated cells, although activation and CD3 levels did not differ between groups. At VDJ recombination sites, type 1 diabetes patients had fewer insertions and more deleted nucleotides, which implies abnormalities in thymic rearrangement. PCR may preferentially amplify shorter templates, but because patient and control samples were amplified and corrected together, any resulting skew would affect both groups equally. In all four CD4+ subsets, TCRB CDR3 length was moderately but significantly shorter in type 1 diabetes patients.

Regarding this clone: No cognate antigen has been identified for it. Base qualities are not at hand, and no much larger clone is one base apart.

All of the isolated RNA was reverse transcribed with the High Capacity cDNA Reverse Transcription Kit, so expressed TCRB transcripts were sequenced. Deep immunoSEQ sequencing was performed on naive, central memory and regulatory T cell samples, with an average of roughly 3.6 million total reads per sample. Sorted cells were lysed in RLT buffer, and RNA was extracted using DNase-treated RNeasy Micro or Mini kits according to cell number. To prevent cross-contamination, every cell subset was processed on its own, while patient and healthy donor samples were processed together. TCRB sequences were amplified from cDNA with the immunoSEQ multiplex PCR, producing 87-bp fragments spanning the CDR3 region. The amplicons were sequenced using the Illumina HiSeq platform. As for the authors' bioinformatics: Synthetic template baselines were used to correct PCR bias computationally, reads within Hamming distance 2 were collapsed together, and singletons that could not be merged were discarded. Reads were aligned against IMGT so that V, D and J genes, CDR3 length and insertions or deletions at six rearrangement sites could be assigned. Within each subset, clonotype counts were normalized to the number of sorted cells before true diversity and Gini coefficients were calculated with the tcR R package. Repertoire sharing was quantified using the overlap coefficient calculated on TCRB nucleotide sequences. The source is immuneACCESS, and TCRdb retained only in-frame sequences with V and J called. Part of the clones is not carried over; for the studies checked, unresolved V genes explain less than half of this, and the remainder is unexplained. Clonal size and the V and J genes are those of that table, whereas D and trimming came from the DNA. For this sample the table gives 200,000 to 250,000 clones, of which about a tenth were detected only once. The ten biggest clones cover approximately 1.5% of the sample.

V drops 2 bases and J drops 4 bases, leaving 11 bases in between. The CDR3 starts with the cysteine, ends with the phenylalanine, and has 14 residues. The only DNA kept is the CDR3, 42 bases in frame from the first base. The germline V gene sets CDR1 to MGHDK and CDR2 to SYGVNS. From each donor, a single peripheral blood sample of roughly 0.11 L on average was drawn into heparinised tubes. Using a panel that included CD45RO, CCR7, CD25, CD127, CD95 and CD27, naive, central memory, regulatory and stem cell-like memory CD4+ T cells were sorted on a BD FACSAria II. All sorted populations exceeded 98% purity. PBMCs were isolated right away by Lymphoprep density gradient centrifugation and were stained directly, without culture. To minimize batch effects, samples were stained and sorted in pairs, one healthy donor with one patient per experiment.

The source material was central memory CD4+ T cells from blood. Recombination connected TRBV25-1 to TRBJ1-1; 6 matching bases give a weak D call of TRBD1. The TCR originated in a man between 18 and 29 years old in good health. The DNA is TGTGCCAGCAGTGAAGCAGGGGAGGGCACTGAAGCTTTCTTT. This encodes CASSEAGEGTEAFF.